These 2 T cell receptor beta chains were sequenced from one sample in a study of shared clonotypes between healthy human individuals. TCRdb keeps only in-frame clones here, not all; method: immunoSEQ multiplex PCR. Among 2,500,000 or so clones listed, roughly 92% were seen once. Sequencing was performed on naive CD4+ T cells from PBMCs. The subset was: CD45RA+ positively selected. The receptors were gathered from a young man in good health. Some clones in this sample may be carry-over from other donors' samples.

The chain couples TRBV5-6 to TRBJ2-7, with D unresolved. Trimming stripped 0 bases from V and 3 bases from J, with 19 bases between. The CDR3 spans 17 residues. CDR1 is SGHDT and CDR2 is YYEEEE in the germline V gene. For the CDR3, the DNA is TGTGCCAGCAGCTTGGCCGTCCGACGGGCCGTCGGCTACGAGCAGTACTTC. Translation gives CASSLAVRRAVGYEQYF.

The V and J genes are TRBV2 and TRBJ1-1; D not resolved. The germline gives CDR1 SNHLY, CDR2 FYNNEI. The CDR3 contains 16 residues. V was trimmed by 0 bases and J by 6 bases, leaving 17 bases between them. The CDR3 region has the DNA TGTGCCAGCAGTGAAGCGGGTGGGAAGGGAGGGTCTGAAGCTTTCTTT. Translated: CASSEAGGKGGSEAFF.